The clone carrying this T cell receptor (beta chain) was found once. The sample comes from a study of T cell responses to AZD1222 COVID-19 vaccine. Assay: immunoSEQ multiplex PCR; the TCRdb copy retains only in-frame clones and omits some. The sample includes tens of thousands of clones, approximately 91% of them seen just once. The CDR3 has 14 amino acids. The germline V gene encodes CDR1 GTSNPN and CDR2 SVGIG (reference sequence). Trimming at V came to 3 bases and at J to 3 bases, leaving 3 bases not matched to a gene. The genes are TRBV30 and TRBJ2-5; 11 nucleotides agree with TRBD1. The sequencing used peripheral blood, collected on day 0 of AZD1222 vaccination. The clonotype comes from an adult in good health. In DNA form, the CDR3 reads TGTGCCTGGAGCCCGGGACAGGGGGAAGAGACCCAGTACTTC. It translates to CAWSPGQGEETQYF. The full variable domain, with the rest looked up from reference TRBV30 and TRBJ2-5, is SQTIHQWPATLVQPVGSPLSLECTVEGTSNPNLYWYRQAAGRGLQLLFYSVGIGQISSEVPQNLSASRPQDRQFILSSKKLLLSDSGFYLCAWSPGQGEETQYFGPGTRLLVL.